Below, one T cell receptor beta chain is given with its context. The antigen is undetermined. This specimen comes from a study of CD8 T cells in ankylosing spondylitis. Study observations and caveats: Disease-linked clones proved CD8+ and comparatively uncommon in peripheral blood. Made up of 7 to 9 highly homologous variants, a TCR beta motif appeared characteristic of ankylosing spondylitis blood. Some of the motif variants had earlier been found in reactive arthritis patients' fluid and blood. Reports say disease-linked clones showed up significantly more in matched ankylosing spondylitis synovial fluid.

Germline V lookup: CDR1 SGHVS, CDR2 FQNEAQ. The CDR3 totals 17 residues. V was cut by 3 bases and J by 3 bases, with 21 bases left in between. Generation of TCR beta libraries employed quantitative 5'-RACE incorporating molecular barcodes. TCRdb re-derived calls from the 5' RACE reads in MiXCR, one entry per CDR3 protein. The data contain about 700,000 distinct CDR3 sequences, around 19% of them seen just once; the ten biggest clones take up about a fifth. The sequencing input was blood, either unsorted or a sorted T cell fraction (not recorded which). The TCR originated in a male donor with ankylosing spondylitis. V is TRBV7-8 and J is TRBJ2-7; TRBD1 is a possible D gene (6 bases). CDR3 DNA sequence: TGTGCCAGCAGCTTGATATCTGGGGGCCCTGTTAGCTACGAGCAGTACTTC. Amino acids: CASSLISGGPVSYEQYF. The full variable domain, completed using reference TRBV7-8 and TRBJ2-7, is GAGVSQSPRYKVAKRGQDVALRCDPISGHVSLFWYQQALGQGPEFLTYFQNEAQLDKSGLPSDRFFAERPEGSVSTLKIQRTQQEDSAVYLCASSLISGGPVSYEQYFGPGTRLTVT.